This T cell receptor (beta chain) was found in a study of identical twins. TCRdb reanalysed the 5' RACE reads using MiXCR and keeps one entry per CDR3 protein. The sample has roughly 710,000 distinct CDR3 sequences; 6.1% are singletons. The CDR3 runs to 15 residues. The germline V and J ends were trimmed by 7 bases and 5 bases, with 18 bases remaining between them. Germline loops: CDR1 SGDLS, CDR2 YYNGEE. In this sample, this clonotype turned up many times. This clonotype originated in a young man in good health. The rearrangement joins TRBV9 to TRBJ2-2; the D gene is possibly TRBD2 (5 bases). The sequencing sample was made of naive T cells sorted from blood. The CDR3 sequence: CASSTTGRGTGELFF. The CDR3 DNA reads as TGTGCCAGCTCGACCACGGGGAGAGGGACCGGGGAGCTGTTTTTT.